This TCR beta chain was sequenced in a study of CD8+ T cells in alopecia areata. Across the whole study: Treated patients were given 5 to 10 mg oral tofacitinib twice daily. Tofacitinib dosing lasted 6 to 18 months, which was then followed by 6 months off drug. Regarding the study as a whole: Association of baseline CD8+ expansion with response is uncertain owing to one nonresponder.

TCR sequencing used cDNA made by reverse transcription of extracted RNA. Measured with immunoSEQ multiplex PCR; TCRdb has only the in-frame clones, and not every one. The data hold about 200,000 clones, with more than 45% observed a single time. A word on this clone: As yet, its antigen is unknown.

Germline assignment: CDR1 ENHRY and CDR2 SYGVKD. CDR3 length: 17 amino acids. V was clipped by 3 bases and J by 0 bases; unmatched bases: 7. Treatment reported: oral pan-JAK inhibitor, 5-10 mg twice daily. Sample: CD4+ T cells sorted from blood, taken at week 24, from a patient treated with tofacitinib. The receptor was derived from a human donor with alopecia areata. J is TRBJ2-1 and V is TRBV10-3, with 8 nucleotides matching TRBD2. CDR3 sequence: CAISDLSGVHSYNEQFF. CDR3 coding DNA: TGTGCCATCAGTGATCTTAGCGGGGTTCACTCCTACAATGAGCAGTTCTTC.